This paragraph covers one TCR beta chain sequence. Its matching antigen is unknown. This entry comes from a study of cytomegalovirus exposure and HLA in healthy donors. The primer mix had 60 Vbeta and 13 Jbeta primers. TCRdb keeps only in-frame clones here, not all; method: immunoSEQ multiplex PCR. The table shows about 180,000 clones, with around 78% occurring only once. This CDR3 is 14 amino acids long. Study-wide results and caveats: Follow-up analysis found HLA locus-dependent TCR association rates, highest for DRB1 and lowest for HLA-C.

The TCR sequence derives from a woman aged 45-59 years in good health and CMV-seropositive. The chain recombines TRBV21-1 with TRBJ1-1; the table's D call, TRBD1, was not checked against the DNA. TRBV21-1 is noted as a pseudogene. The sample was PBMCs. The CDR3 reads CASVQGKRHTEAFF. CDR3 in DNA: TGTGCCAGCGTTCAGGGGAAGAGGCACACTGAAGCTTTCTTT.